The 13 T cell receptor beta chains listed next were all sequenced from one sample in a study of T cell responses to AZD1222 COVID-19 vaccine. Libraries were prepared by immunoSEQ multiplex PCR; TCRdb keeps only in-frame clonotypes and omits some of them. The sample yields around 100,000 clones, roughly 90% seen once. Sequencing used peripheral blood, obtained on day 0 of AZD1222 vaccination. These receptors originate from an adult in good health.

The chain recombines TRBV28 with TRBJ2-7, with a tentative D call TRBD2 (6 bases). The CDR3 loop spans 14 amino acids. Trimming left V 6 bases short and J 2 bases short, with 14 bases between. Germline CDR1 reads MDHEN; CDR2 reads SYDVKM. CDR3: CASRRGGGTYEQYF. The CDR3 region has the DNA TGTGCCAGCAGACGGGGTGGGGGGACCTACGAGCAGTACTTC. Together with reference TRBV28 and TRBJ2-7, the CDR3 gives the full variable domain: DVKVTQSSRYLVKRTGEKVFLECVQDMDHENMFWYRQDPGLGLRLIYFSYDVKMKEKGDIPEGYSVSREKKERFSLILESASTNQTSMYLCASRRGGGTYEQYFGPGTRLTVT.

This chain joins TRBV19 and TRBJ2-7; 13 bases are shared with TRBD2. Germline loops: CDR1 LNHDA, CDR2 SQIVND (reference sequence). This CDR3 contains 15 residues. Trimming cost V 5 bases and J 4 bases; bases outside gene matches: 5. The CDR3 here is CASSPGTSGEYEQYF. CDR3 bases: TGTGCCAGTAGTCCTGGGACTAGCGGGGAATACGAGCAGTACTTC.

V gene TRBV7-9 combines with J gene TRBJ1-1, with D possibly TRBD1 on 6 matching bases. The germline V gene encodes CDR1 SEHNR and CDR2 FQNEAQ (reference sequence). V gave up 5 bases and J gave up 0 bases, with 16 bases separating them. The CDR3 has 16 amino acids. DNA of the CDR3: TGTGCCAGCAGCACCTACGGTGGGGGCATGAACACTGAAGCTTTCTTT. Amino acids: CASSTYGGGMNTEAFF.

This sequence joins TRBV20-1 and TRBJ2-7; TRBD2 agrees at 7 bases. The CDR3 is 14 residues long. The ends lost 3 bases at V and 7 bases at J; junction bases unmatched: 12. Per the germline V gene, CDR1 is DFQATT and CDR2 is SNEGSKA (reference sequence). CDR3 bases: TGCAGTGCTAGTTTGTGGGAGGGCCTGGGGGAGCAGTACTTC. It codes for CSASLWEGLGEQYF.

The DNA of the CDR3 is TGTGCCAGCAAGGGAGGGGCTGGGGAGACCCAGTACTTC. Its translation: CASKGGAGETQYF. V is TRBV12-3 or TRBV12-4 and J is TRBJ2-5; 7 bases line up with TRBD2. The CDR3 is 13 amino acids. Losses at the gene ends were 7 bases for V and 5 bases for J; bases not matched to a gene: 7.

The CDR3 nucleotides are TGTGCCAGCAGTACCTCGGACTCGCCTTCCTACGAGCAGTACTTC. Protein sequence: CASSTSDSPSYEQYF. J is TRBJ2-7 and V is TRBV6-5; D is perhaps TRBD2 (5 bases). V dropped 5 bases and J dropped 1 base, with 15 bases sitting between them. Germline V gives CDR1 MNHEY, CDR2 SVGAGI. The length of the CDR3 is 15 residues.

This chain joins TRBV7-8 and TRBJ2-2, with 11 nucleotides matching TRBD2. Germline loops: CDR1 SGHVS, CDR2 FQNEAQ. The CDR3 has 19 amino acids. Trimming cost V 4 bases and J 6 bases; bases outside gene matches: 16. The CDR3, as DNA: TGTGCCAGCAGCTCGCACCCGGGACTAGCGGCGTCGATGGCCGGGGAGCTGTTTTTT. Protein product: CASSSHPGLAASMAGELFF.

This sequence joins TRBV28 and TRBJ1-1; D is perhaps TRBD1 (6 bases). Germline CDR1 and CDR2: MDHEN and SYDVKM. CDR3 length equals 23 residues. V gave up 5 bases and J gave up 4 bases, with 41 bases separating them. The CDR3 is CASSPGGGVRRGVLGMNPTEAFF. The CDR3 region has the DNA TGTGCCAGCAGTCCCGGCGGGGGAGTCCGCAGGGGTGTTTTAGGCATGAACCCCACTGAAGCTTTCTTT.

This clone was picked up one time. The chain is built from TRBV28 and TRBJ1-2; tentatively, D is TRBD1 (5 bases). This CDR3 region has 13 residues. V lost 5 bases and J 7 bases, leaving 14 bases between the germline ends. Germline V gene lookup returns CDR1 MDHEN and CDR2 SYDVKM. CDR3: CASSGWQGGGYTF. The CDR3 DNA sequence: TGTGCCAGCAGTGGTTGGCAGGGCGGTGGCTACACCTTC.

CDR3 nucleotides: TGTGCCAGCAGCTTAGGGGTAGGGGGGACCGGGGAGACCCAGTACTTC. Protein product: CASSLGVGGTGETQYF. The rearrangement joins TRBV7-2 to TRBJ2-5; D tentatively fits TRBD1 or TRBD2 (6 bases each). This CDR3 spans 16 amino acids. The V gene's germline CDR1 is SGHTA and CDR2 FQGNSA. V lost 1 base and J 5 bases, leaving 17 bases between the germline ends. The full variable domain, its missing parts supplied by reference TRBV7-2 and TRBJ2-5, is GAGVSQSPSNKVTEKGKDVELRCDPISGHTALYWYRQSLGQGLEFLIYFQGNSAPDKSGLPSDRFSAERTGGSVSTLTIQRTQQEDSAVYLCASSLGVGGTGETQYFGPGTRLLVL.

The chain joins TRBV6-1 to TRBJ1-2; D is possibly TRBD1 (6 bases). Germline V gene lookup returns CDR1 MNHNS and CDR2 SASEGT. V was cut by 1 base and J by 5 bases, with 20 bases left in between. The CDR3 spans 17 residues. The CDR3 protein is CASSEVRGTLTRYGYTF. In nucleotides, the CDR3 is TGTGCCAGCAGTGAAGTGCGCGGGACACTCACGCGGTATGGCTACACCTTC.

This clone was found once. V usage is TRBV7-3 and J usage is TRBJ2-4, with 14 bases identical to TRBD2. This CDR3 has 14 residues. Germline-derived CDR1 and CDR2 are SGHTA and FQGTGA. Unmatched junction bases numbered 2, after V lost 4 bases and J lost 9 bases. DNA for the CDR3: TGTGCCAGCAGCTCAGGGACTAGCGGGAGCATTCAGTACTTC. It yields the protein CASSSGTSGSIQYF.

On this clone: Germline is not matched at one junction end, which may reflect a read error. This chain links TRBV7-3 with TRBJ2-5; 9 positions agree with TRBD1. CDR3 length: 15 amino acids. Germline V gives CDR1 SGHTA, CDR2 FQGTGA. The CDR3 spells CASSLTPGQGETQYF. The CDR3 coding sequence is TGTGCCAGCAGCCTAACACCGGGACAGGGAGAGACCCAGTACTTC. Drawing the rest from reference TRBV7-3 and TRBJ2-5, the complete variable domain is GAGVSQTPSNKVTEKGKYVELRCDPISGHTALYWYRQSLGQGPEFLIYFQGTGAADDSGLPNDRFFAVRPEGSVSTLKIQRTERGDSAVYLCASSLTPGQGETQYFGPGTRLLVL.